Each of the 2 T cell receptor beta chains below was sequenced from the same sample in a study of blood T cell repertoires in COVID-19. Clones were read by immunoSEQ multiplex PCR, and TCRdb kept only the in-frame ones, dropping some. The table records around 29,000 clones, roughly nine tenths of them present only once. The sample consisted of peripheral blood. Receptors were obtained from a man aged 65-85 years with active COVID-19.

CDR3 DNA sequence: TGTGCCAGCAGGTCCGGGACAGCAAACATTCAGTACTTC. Protein sequence: CASRSGTANIQYF. The chain employs TRBV28 and TRBJ2-4; the match to TRBD1 covers 7 bases. CDR1 is MDHEN, CDR2 SYDVKM, per germline. CDR3 length equals 13 residues. V shed 6 bases, J shed 6 bases, and the junction held 5 bases outside the gene matches.

The chain employs TRBV3-1 (or the pseudogene TRBV3-2) and TRBJ2-3, with a tentative D call TRBD2 (5 bases). This CDR3 has 14 amino acids. V was shortened by 11 bases and J by 2 bases, with 17 bases between the two germline ends. Germline CDR1 is LGHDT and CDR2 is YNNKEL (reference sequence). The CDR3 protein is CAAGLRKDTDTQYF. The CDR3 region has the DNA TGTGCCGCGGGTCTTCGCAAGGACACAGATACGCAGTATTTT.